This is a list of T cell receptor beta chains from one sample in a study of CD8 T cells in ankylosing spondylitis. Via MiXCR, TCRdb re-called the 5' RACE reads, giving one row per CDR3 protein. The sample includes some 130,000 distinct CDR3 sequences, around 9.3% of them seen just once. Sequences were obtained from blood, either unsorted or a sorted T cell fraction (not recorded which). The receptors derive from a male donor with ankylosing spondylitis or in good health (not recorded which). Each CDR3 is given with its conserved first and last residue. A D gene is named only where the DNA matches it firmly. Size tells how often a clone was seen (once, few, many) or the class of an expanded clone, and some rows leave it out.

j_gene: TRBJ2-3; d_gene: TRBD2; abundance: many; v_gene: TRBV6-1; CDR3aa: CASRPHTSSGIATDTQYF; CDR3nt: TGTGCCAGCAGACCACATACCTCTAGCGGGATTGCCACAGATACGCAGTATTTT
j_gene: TRBJ1-3; d_gene: NA; abundance: many; v_gene: TRBV4-1; CDR3aa: CASSAWAAGNTIYF; CDR3nt: TGCGCCAGCAGCGCATGGGCGGCTGGAAACACCATATATTTT
j_gene: TRBJ2-1; d_gene: NA; abundance: NA; v_gene: TRBV12-3/TRBV12-4; CDR3aa: CASSSVRGAKNEQFF; CDR3nt: TGTGCCAGCAGTTCGGTCCGTGGAGCTAAGAATGAGCAGTTCTTC
j_gene: TRBJ2-7; d_gene: NA; abundance: many; v_gene: TRBV29-1; CDR3aa: CSVADQGTYEQYF; CDR3nt: TGCAGCGTGGCAGACCAGGGTACCTACGAGCAGTACTTC
j_gene: TRBJ2-1; d_gene: NA; abundance: many; v_gene: TRBV20-1; CDR3aa: CSARGDLKRDEQFF; CDR3nt: TGCAGTGCTAGGGGGGACCTGAAAAGGGATGAGCAGTTCTTC
j_gene: TRBJ2-7; d_gene: NA; abundance: NA; v_gene: TRBV7-2; CDR3aa: CASSPMRNEQYF; CDR3nt: TGTGCCAGCAGCCCGATGAGGAACGAGCAGTACTTC
j_gene: TRBJ2-5; d_gene: NA; abundance: few; v_gene: TRBV7-2; CDR3aa: CASSLGLPGSAQYF; CDR3nt: TGTGCCAGCAGCTTAGGGCTACCGGGGAGTGCCCAGTACTTC
j_gene: TRBJ1-2; d_gene: TRBD1; abundance: few; v_gene: TRBV27; CDR3aa: CASSTKGAANYGYTF; CDR3nt: TGTGCCAGCAGCACGAAGGGGGCGGCTAACTATGGCTACACCTTC
j_gene: TRBJ2-7; d_gene: NA; abundance: NA; v_gene: TRBV20-1; CDR3aa: CSARSGGGSAYEQYF; CDR3nt: TGCAGTGCTAGATCGGGGGGCGGGAGCGCCTACGAGCAGTACTTC
j_gene: TRBJ2-7; d_gene: NA; abundance: many; v_gene: TRBV20-1; CDR3aa: CSARSSGPYEQYF; CDR3nt: TGCAGTGCTAGGTCCAGCGGGCCCTACGAGCAGTACTTC
j_gene: TRBJ2-7; d_gene: NA; abundance: NA; v_gene: TRBV4-2; CDR3aa: CASSQRLLPLAAETYEQYF; CDR3nt: TGTGCCAGCAGCCAGCGTTTATTACCTTTAGCAGCAGAAACCTACGAGCAGTACTTC
j_gene: TRBJ2-3; d_gene: TRBD2; abundance: NA; v_gene: TRBV5-1; CDR3aa: CASSRTTSGRVDTQYF; CDR3nt: TGCGCCAGCAGCCGAACGACTAGCGGCCGGGTAGATACGCAGTATTTT
j_gene: TRBJ2-1; d_gene: TRBD2; abundance: many; v_gene: TRBV27; CDR3aa: CASILSGTSYNEQFF; CDR3nt: TGTGCCAGCATTCTTAGCGGGACCTCCTACAATGAGCAGTTCTTC
j_gene: TRBJ2-2; d_gene: TRBD2; abundance: NA; v_gene: TRBV7-2; CDR3aa: CASSLAYTSGRAPNTGELFF; CDR3nt: TGTGCCAGCAGCTTAGCTTATACTAGCGGGAGGGCCCCGAACACCGGGGAGCTGTTTTTT
j_gene: TRBJ2-7; d_gene: NA; abundance: NA; v_gene: TRBV4-1; CDR3aa: CASSQVRTTYGGYQQYF; CDR3nt: TGCGCCAGCAGCCAAGTTCGGACTACCTACGGGGGCTACCAGCAGTACTTC
j_gene: TRBJ2-2; d_gene: NA; abundance: NA; v_gene: TRBV7-2; CDR3aa: CASSPRERSGELFF; CDR3nt: TGTGCCAGCAGCCCTAGAGAGAGGTCCGGGGAGCTGTTTTTT
j_gene: TRBJ2-3; d_gene: NA; abundance: many; v_gene: TRBV7-9; CDR3aa: CASSPGTGRGTDTQYF; CDR3nt: TGTGCCAGCAGCCCCGGTACAGGACGGGGCACAGATACGCAGTATTTT
j_gene: TRBJ2-5; d_gene: TRBD1; abundance: many; v_gene: TRBV20-1; CDR3aa: CSAETGVRLETQYF; CDR3nt: TGCAGTGCAGAGACAGGGGTCCGCTTAGAGACCCAGTACTTC
j_gene: TRBJ2-7; d_gene: NA; abundance: many; v_gene: TRBV15; CDR3aa: CATSRDSGRYEQYF; CDR3nt: TGTGCCACCAGCAGAGATAGTGGGAGATACGAGCAGTACTTC
j_gene: TRBJ2-5; d_gene: TRBD1; abundance: many; v_gene: TRBV28; CDR3aa: CASSLRFGTGQQETQYF; CDR3nt: TGTGCCAGCAGTTTACGTTTTGGGACAGGGCAACAAGAGACCCAGTACTTC
j_gene: TRBJ2-7; d_gene: TRBD2; abundance: many; v_gene: TRBV7-8; CDR3aa: CASSRGHITSGNSYEQYF; CDR3nt: TGTGCCAGCAGCCGCGGCCACATTACTAGCGGTAACTCCTACGAGCAGTACTTC
j_gene: TRBJ2-5; d_gene: NA; abundance: NA; v_gene: TRBV20-1; CDR3aa: CSAGFMQETQYF; CDR3nt: TGCAGTGCCGGTTTCATGCAAGAGACCCAGTACTTC
j_gene: TRBJ2-1; d_gene: TRBD1; abundance: many; v_gene: TRBV20-1; CDR3aa: CSAWTGSSYNEQFF; CDR3nt: TGCAGTGCATGGACAGGGTCTTCCTACAATGAGCAGTTCTTC
j_gene: TRBJ2-2; d_gene: NA; abundance: many; v_gene: TRBV6-2/TRBV6-3; CDR3aa: CASSRLDTTGELFF; CDR3nt: TGTGCCAGCAGTAGACTAGATACCACCGGGGAGCTGTTTTTT
j_gene: TRBJ2-7; d_gene: TRBD1; abundance: many; v_gene: TRBV7-2; CDR3aa: CASSLGDRYYEQYF; CDR3nt: TGTGCCAGCAGCTTAGGGGACAGATACTACGAGCAGTACTTC
j_gene: TRBJ2-2; d_gene: NA; abundance: many; v_gene: TRBV5-1; CDR3aa: CASSLYGELFF; CDR3nt: TGCGCCAGCAGCTTGTACGGGGAGCTGTTTTTT
j_gene: TRBJ2-7; d_gene: NA; abundance: NA; v_gene: TRBV20-1; CDR3aa: CSAQVGYEQYF; CDR3nt: TGCAGTGCTCAAGTGGGCTACGAGCAGTACTTC
j_gene: TRBJ2-1; d_gene: TRBD1; abundance: many; v_gene: TRBV5-8; CDR3aa: CASTPLGQGAYNEQFF; CDR3nt: TGTGCCAGCACCCCCCTTGGACAGGGCGCCTACAATGAGCAGTTCTTC
j_gene: TRBJ2-7; d_gene: TRBD1; abundance: many; v_gene: TRBV7-2; CDR3aa: CASSLGGTGISYEQYF; CDR3nt: TGTGCCAGCAGCTTAGGGGGGACAGGGATTTCCTACGAGCAGTACTTC
j_gene: TRBJ2-1; d_gene: NA; abundance: many; v_gene: TRBV5-6; CDR3aa: CASSSGTVRYNEQFF; CDR3nt: TGTGCCAGCAGCAGCGGGACAGTGAGGTACAATGAGCAGTTCTTC
j_gene: TRBJ1-1; d_gene: NA; abundance: NA; v_gene: TRBV20-1; CDR3aa: CSARGPGRINTEAFF; CDR3nt: TGCAGTGCTAGAGGTCCGGGACGGATAAACACTGAAGCTTTCTTT
j_gene: TRBJ2-7; d_gene: NA; abundance: many; v_gene: TRBV7-2; CDR3aa: CASNTGTPSYEQYF; CDR3nt: TGTGCCAGCAACACCGGGACACCCTCCTACGAGCAGTACTTC
j_gene: TRBJ2-7; d_gene: NA; abundance: many; v_gene: TRBV5-1; CDR3aa: CASKTDGSYEQYF; CDR3nt: TGCGCCAGCAAGACGGACGGATCCTACGAGCAGTACTTC
j_gene: TRBJ2-4; d_gene: NA; abundance: many; v_gene: TRBV6-2/TRBV6-3; CDR3aa: CASSRPGRGKNIQYF; CDR3nt: TGTGCCAGCAGTCGTCCCGGACGGGGCAAAAACATTCAGTACTTC
j_gene: TRBJ2-5; d_gene: TRBD1; abundance: few; v_gene: TRBV7-9; CDR3aa: CASSQTGGAAQYF; CDR3nt: TGTGCCAGCAGCCAGACAGGGGGAGCGGCCCAGTACTTC
j_gene: TRBJ2-1; d_gene: TRBD2; abundance: few; v_gene: TRBV7-2; CDR3aa: CASSLGTSGNNEQFF; CDR3nt: TGTGCCAGCAGCCTTGGGACTAGCGGTAACAATGAGCAGTTCTTC
j_gene: TRBJ2-1; d_gene: NA; abundance: NA; v_gene: TRBV20-1; CDR3aa: CSANWNEQFF; CDR3nt: TGCAGTGCTAACTGGAATGAGCAGTTCTTC
j_gene: TRBJ2-1; d_gene: TRBD2; abundance: many; v_gene: TRBV5-1; CDR3aa: CASSQTSGRPPQHEQFF; CDR3nt: TGCGCCAGCAGCCAAACTAGCGGGAGGCCCCCCCAACATGAGCAGTTCTTC
j_gene: TRBJ2-1; d_gene: TRBD1; abundance: NA; v_gene: TRBV7-8; CDR3aa: CASGSGQGMAEQFF; CDR3nt: TGTGCCAGCGGCTCCGGACAGGGGATGGCTGAGCAGTTCTTC
j_gene: TRBJ2-7; d_gene: NA; abundance: few; v_gene: TRBV25-1; CDR3aa: CASSERGSRRTYEQYF; CDR3nt: TGTGCCAGCAGTGAACGCGGTAGCCGAAGGACCTACGAGCAGTACTTC
j_gene: TRBJ2-3; d_gene: NA; abundance: many; v_gene: TRBV12-3/TRBV12-4; CDR3aa: CASSIWDTQYF; CDR3nt: TGTGCCAGCAGTATCTGGGATACGCAGTATTTT
j_gene: TRBJ2-7; d_gene: NA; abundance: many; v_gene: TRBV7-9; CDR3aa: CASSFYAASPSGQYF; CDR3nt: TGTGCCAGCAGCTTCTATGCGGCTAGCCCAAGCGGGCAGTACTTC